These 23 T cell receptor beta chains were all obtained from the same sample, sequenced in a study of identical twins. TCRdb passed the 5' RACE reads through MiXCR, listing each CDR3 protein once. The sample has 700,000 or so distinct CDR3 sequences, approximately 22% seen once. This sample was also put to use in a study of T cells expressing NK-cell markers.

Sequencing was performed on PBMCs. These receptors were collected from a young woman in good health.

The chain has TRBV10-1 and TRBJ2-7; 8 nucleotides agree with TRBD1. CDR1 and CDR2 from the germline V gene are WNHNN and SYGVQD (reference sequence). The length of the CDR3 is 14 residues. V was pared by 6 bases and J by 2 bases, with 6 bases of the junction left unmatched. The CDR3 is CASRETGATYEQYF. CDR3 DNA: TGCGCCAGCAGAGAGACAGGGGCCACCTACGAGCAGTACTTC.

The V gene is TRBV19, the J gene TRBJ2-7; either TRBD1 or TRBD2 may fit D (7 bases each). This CDR3 comprises 14 residues. Trimming took off 10 bases at V and 0 bases at J, with 16 bases between the two ends. Germline CDR1 and CDR2: LNHDA and SQIVND (reference sequence). Here the CDR3 reads CATATGTNSYEQYF. CDR3 DNA sequence: TGTGCCACGGCGACAGGGACTAACTCCTACGAGCAGTACTTC.

The chain is built from TRBV7-6 and TRBJ2-3; TRBD2 matches at 10 bases. CDR1 is SGHVS and CDR2 is FNYEAQ in the germline V gene. The J segment lost 8 bases and the V segment lost 2 bases, leaving 16 bases of the junction unmatched. CDR3 length: 18 residues. CDR3 coding DNA: TGTGCCAGCAGCTTATCTCGGAATAGCGGGGGGCCCGGAGTTACGCAGTATTTT. It codes for CASSLSRNSGGPGVTQYF.

This clonotype was seen a few times. V usage is TRBV5-1 and J usage is TRBJ2-7; maybe TRBD2 (5 bases). V was shortened by 5 bases and J by 3 bases, with 12 bases between the two germline ends. The CDR3 is made up of 13 amino acids. CDR1 and CDR2 (germline): SGHRS, YFSETQ. CDR3 coding DNA: TGCGCCAGCAGTTTTGGACTTTACTACGAGCAGTACTTC. It encodes CASSFGLYYEQYF.

This clonotype appeared many times. This chain links TRBV20-1 with TRBJ2-1; 11 bases line up with TRBD2. V dropped 6 bases and J dropped 0; count of bases not matched to a gene: 13. This CDR3 is 18 amino acids long. The germline gives CDR1 DFQATT, CDR2 SNEGSKA (reference sequence). The CDR3 nucleotides read TGCAGTGCCGGCGGGGCTAGCGGGGGGTACAGCTCCTACAATGAGCAGTTCTTC. This encodes CSAGGASGGYSSYNEQFF.

V is TRBV7-9 and J is TRBJ2-1; 8 positions agree with TRBD1. Germline trimming cut 5 bases from V and 3 bases from J; bases unmatched to any gene: 9. The CDR3 loop spans 16 amino acids. Germline assignment: CDR1 SEHNR and CDR2 FQNEAQ (reference sequence). The CDR3 is CASSIGQGFIYNEQFF. Here the CDR3 DNA reads TGTGCCAGCAGCATCGGACAGGGATTCATCTACAATGAGCAGTTCTTC.

This clonotype was counted a few times. The chain employs TRBV27 and TRBJ2-1, with 8 bases matching TRBD1. V shed 6 bases and J 3 bases; nucleotides not matched to a gene: 10. CDR1 is MNHEY, CDR2 SMNVEV, per germline (reference sequence). The CDR3 runs 16 residues. The CDR3 region has the DNA TGTGCCAGCAGCTTACAGGGGGATTTATACTACAATGAGCAGTTCTTC. This translates into CASSLQGDLYYNEQFF.

Comments on this clonotype: Given a much more abundant clone one base away, this may be a read error. The J gene is TRBJ2-7, the V gene TRBV2; D is possibly TRBD2 (6 bases). The CDR3 is 14 residues long. The germline V and J ends were trimmed by 2 bases and 10 bases, with 18 bases remaining between them. Germline CDR1 and CDR2: SNHLY and FYNNEI. The CDR3 DNA is TGTGCCAGCAGTGAACAGGGACTCCGAGGCGACCAGTACTTC. Its translation is CASSEQGLRGDQYF.

This clonotype was detected a few times. The J gene is TRBJ2-3, the V gene TRBV30; 12 nucleotides match TRBD2. This CDR3 is 15 amino acids long. The V and J ends lost 4 bases and 1 base, in that order; junction bases with no gene match: 3. From germline, CDR1 is GTSNPN and CDR2 SVGIG (reference sequence). CDR3 protein: CAWTRLAGGTDTQYF. For the CDR3, the DNA is TGTGCCTGGACCAGACTAGCGGGGGGCACAGATACGCAGTATTTT.

The chain recombines TRBV2 with TRBJ2-5; no definite D call. V lost 1 base and J lost 2, with 8 bases in between. Germline V gene lookup returns CDR1 SNHLY and CDR2 FYNNEI. The CDR3 is made up of 14 amino acids. CDR3 sequence: CASSEEPWQETQYF. As DNA, the CDR3 is TGTGCCAGCAGTGAAGAGCCCTGGCAAGAGACCCAGTACTTC.

This clonotype was seen at least ten times. The V and J genes are TRBV5-6 and TRBJ2-1; D may be TRBD1 (6 bases). Germline V gene lookup returns CDR1 SGHDT and CDR2 YYEEEE. The CDR3 is 12 residues long. V was pared by 2 bases and J by 8 bases, with 8 bases between. CDR3 sequence reads: CASSFGGHEQFF. The DNA of the CDR3 is TGTGCCAGCAGCTTTGGGGGCCATGAGCAGTTCTTC.

This chain uses TRBV19 with TRBJ2-7; the match to TRBD1 covers 9 bases. After removal of 5 bases from V and 2 bases from J, the junction contained 10 bases not matched to a gene. The germline gives CDR1 LNHDA, CDR2 SQIVND (reference sequence). The CDR3 has 16 residues. The CDR3 loop is CASSWVAGQGPYEQYF. The CDR3 DNA follows: TGTGCCAGTAGTTGGGTCGCGGGACAGGGACCCTACGAGCAGTACTTC.

In its sample, this clonotype was seen a few times. The rearrangement links TRBV10-3 to TRBJ2-7; maybe TRBD2 (5 bases). The germline gives CDR1 ENHRY, CDR2 SYGVKD. The length of the CDR3 is 13 residues. V dropped 4 bases and J dropped 7 bases, with 14 bases sitting between them. CDR3 sequence reads: CAISGESVGEQYF. The CDR3 DNA reads TGTGCCATCAGTGGGGAGTCCGTGGGAGAGCAGTACTTC.

This sequence joins TRBV27 and TRBJ1-2; D is possibly TRBD1 (6 bases). The germline V gene encodes CDR1 MNHEY and CDR2 SMNVEV (reference sequence). The ends were cut back, 4 bases at V and 7 bases at J, with 16 bases in the middle. The CDR3 length is 14 residues. CDR3 sequence (DNA): TGTGCCAGCAGTTCTTCAGGGGCCGGGGGTGGCTACACCTTC. Translated, it gives CASSSSGAGGGYTF.

This clonotype occurred many times. The V call is TRBV29-1, the J call TRBJ1-2; perhaps TRBD1 as D (6 bases). V was clipped by 6 bases and J by 6 bases, with 17 bases between them. Germline CDR1 and CDR2: SQVTM and ANQGSEA. The CDR3 length is 13 residues. The CDR3 protein is CSVSVRGADGYTF. The CDR3 DNA is TGCAGCGTCTCAGTCCGGGGGGCTGATGGCTACACCTTC.

The rearrangement joins TRBV7-9 to TRBJ1-3; 8 bases are a match to TRBD1. J gave up 3 bases and V 4 bases, and 5 bases lay outside the gene matches. This CDR3 is 15 amino acids long. The V gene's germline CDR1 is SEHNR and CDR2 FQNEAQ (reference sequence). CDR3 residues: CASSSTGARGNTIYF. The CDR3 region has the DNA TGTGCCAGCAGCTCGACAGGGGCTCGTGGAAACACCATATATTTT.

The genes are TRBV27 and TRBJ2-7, with D possibly being TRBD1 (5 bases). Between the trimmed V and J ends, which lost 8 bases and 4 bases, there was a span of 18 bases. The CDR3 totals 14 residues. Germline V gene data show CDR1 as MNHEY and CDR2 as SMNVEV (reference sequence). CDR3 region: CASSLGRVEYEQYF. CDR3 in DNA: TGTGCCAGCTCCCTCGGCAGGGTGGAGTACGAGCAGTACTTC.

The V call is TRBV5-6, the J call TRBJ2-4; D tentatively fits TRBD1 or TRBD2 (5 bases each). The CDR3 covers 14 residues. Germline CDR1 SGHDT, CDR2 YYEEEE. The germline V and J ends were trimmed by 3 bases and 1 base, with 8 bases remaining between them. The CDR3 region has the DNA TGTGCCAGCAGCTCTTGGGACGCCAAAAACATTCAGTACTTC. Protein product: CASSSWDAKNIQYF.

This clonotype has at least ten counts. This rearrangement joins TRBV27 to TRBJ2-5; D is possibly TRBD1 (5 bases). With 6 bases removed from V and 2 bases from J, the gap between germline ends came to 22 bases. The CDR3 sequence is 17 residues long. CDR1 MNHEY and CDR2 SMNVEV come from the germline V gene (reference sequence). CDR3 DNA: TGTGCCAGCAGCCCTATTGACAGTGCAGCCCGACAAGAGACCCAGTACTTC. Amino acid sequence: CASSPIDSAARQETQYF.

The genes are TRBV6-2 or TRBV6-3 and TRBJ1-5, with a tentative D call TRBD1 (6 bases). Germline assignment: CDR1 MNHEY and CDR2 SVGEGT. This CDR3 contains 14 residues. V lost 5 bases and J lost 7, with 15 bases in between. The CDR3 DNA is TGTGCCAGCAGTCGACGACAGGATCGGCAGCCCCAGCATTTT. Protein product: CASSRRQDRQPQHF.

This clonotype has ten or more counts. The chain couples TRBV20-1 to TRBJ2-5; 9 bases map to TRBD1. V gave up 5 bases and J gave up 9 bases; unmatched junction bases: 13. This CDR3 spans 14 amino acids. Germline loops: CDR1 DFQATT, CDR2 SNEGSKA (reference sequence). The CDR3 sequence: CSALGTGSLGAQYF. DNA for the CDR3: TGCAGTGCTCTCGGGACAGGGAGCCTCGGAGCCCAGTACTTC.

There are a few counts of this clonotype. The chain employs TRBV6-5 and TRBJ1-1; no definite D call. V gave up 4 bases and J gave up 8 bases, with 14 bases separating them. The germline CDR1 and CDR2 sequences are MNHEY and SVGAGI. The CDR3 length is 13 residues. The CDR3 here is CASSSSKAGEAFF. The CDR3 nucleotides read TGTGCCAGCAGTTCCTCAAAGGCTGGGGAAGCTTTCTTT.

This clonotype turned up a few times. The CDR3 is CAMRAATDTQYF. CDR3 coding DNA: TGTGCCATGAGGGCAGCCACAGATACGCAGTATTTT. The V gene is TRBV12-3 or TRBV12-4, the J gene TRBJ2-3, with a possible D match to TRBD2 (5 bases). V lost 10 bases to trimming and J lost 2 bases, with 10 bases between them. This CDR3 contains 12 residues.